These 27 T cell receptor beta chains originate from one sample sequenced in a study of T-cell memory formation after mild COVID-19. MiXCR was run by TCRdb on the 5' RACE reads, yielding one entry per CDR3 protein. Among 270,000 or so distinct CDR3 sequences, about a sixth were seen once, and the ten largest hold under 30%. The sample taken for sequencing was PBMCs or a T cell subset sorted from them (not recorded which). The origin of the receptors is a man in his late teens or twenties who had mild COVID-19 (a few samples of this study predate the infection). Cell type and time point are not known.

This rearrangement joins TRBV7-2 to TRBJ2-1, with a possible D match to TRBD1 (6 bases). Looked up from germline, CDR1 is SGHTA and CDR2 is FQGNSA. The CDR3 covers 13 residues. V lost 4 bases and J 9 bases, leaving 13 bases between the germline ends. The CDR3 sequence: CASSSVQGTEQFF. The CDR3 DNA is TGTGCCAGCAGCTCAGTCCAGGGGACTGAGCAGTTCTTC.

This clonotype was detected only a few times. A read error may account for a junction end that differs from germline. The chain employs TRBV6-5 and TRBJ1-4, with 9 nucleotides matching TRBD1. This CDR3 has 16 residues. In germline, CDR1 is MNHEY, CDR2 SVGAGI. The CDR3 DNA is TGTGCCAGCAGTTATGGCTGGACAGGGGCTAAGGAAAAACTGTTTTTT. It is translated as CASSYGWTGAKEKLFF.

The chain uses TRBV29-1 and TRBJ2-1, with unresolved D. The CDR3 covers 11 residues. The V gene's germline CDR1 is SQVTM and CDR2 ANQGSEA. Between the trimmed V and J ends, which lost 0 bases and 6 bases, there was a span of 3 bases. The DNA of the CDR3 is TGCAGCGTTGAAGATCTCAATGAGCAGTTCTTC. Translation gives CSVEDLNEQFF.

This clonotype was counted between two and nine times. Here the CDR3 reads CASQKTALANTGELFF. In nucleotides, the CDR3 is TGCGCCAGCCAGAAGACAGCTCTCGCGAACACCGGGGAGCTGTTTTTT. The V and J genes are TRBV5-1 and TRBJ2-2, with a tentative D call TRBD1 (5 bases). Germline V gene data show CDR1 as SGHRS and CDR2 as YFSETQ. The CDR3 has 16 amino acids. The V gene lost 7 bases and the J gene lost 0 bases, with 16 bases spanning the gap.

This clonotype showed up just a few times. V gene TRBV2 combines with J gene TRBJ2-7, with D tentatively TRBD1 (5 bases). V gave up 1 base and J gave up 3 bases, with 7 bases separating them. The CDR3 is 13 amino acids. Germline loops: CDR1 SNHLY, CDR2 FYNNEI. In DNA form, the CDR3 reads TGTGCCAGCAGTGAAGAGGGGATCTACGAGCAGTACGTC. It specifies CASSEEGIYEQYV.

The table lists this clonotype with many counts. V usage is TRBV5-1 and J usage is TRBJ2-5; 7 bases align to TRBD2. CDR1 is SGHRS, CDR2 YFSETQ, per germline. The CDR3 length is 16 residues. V lost 4 bases and J lost 1; bases outside the gene matches: 10. CDR3 in amino acids: CASSPGGYVSQETQYF. The CDR3 DNA is TGCGCCAGCAGCCCGGGAGGTTATGTCAGCCAAGAGACCCAGTACTTC.

This clonotype was seen a few times. The chain recombines TRBV2 with TRBJ2-2; 9 bases are shared with TRBD1. The length of the CDR3 is 15 residues. The V gene end was trimmed by 7 bases and the J gene end by 2 bases; junction bases not matched to a gene: 5. Germline values: CDR1 SNHLY, CDR2 FYNNEI. This CDR3 is CASKPGQGNTGELFF. The CDR3 nucleotides are TGTGCCAGCAAACCGGGACAGGGAAACACCGGGGAGCTGTTTTTT.

The chain carries TRBV4-1 and TRBJ2-3, with TRBD2 as a possible D gene (6 bases). The CDR3 runs to 16 residues. Trimming removed 1 base from V and 7 bases from J, with 18 bases in between. CDR1 is MGHRA, CDR2 YSYEKL, per germline. CDR3 in amino acids: CASSQGNAGKGYTQYF. DNA of the CDR3: TGCGCCAGCAGCCAAGGAAACGCGGGGAAAGGCTATACGCAGTATTTT.

The sample holds a few counts of this clonotype. The chain uses TRBV4-3 and TRBJ2-6; the D is unclear. The germline V gene has CDR1 LGHNA and CDR2 YSLEER. The CDR3 contains 14 residues. Trimming took off 2 bases at V and 0 bases at J, with 2 bases between the two ends. CDR3 coding DNA: TGCGCCAGCAGCCAACTCTCTGGGGCCAACGTCCTGACTTTC. As protein: CASSQLSGANVLTF.

This clonotype has at least ten counts. In DNA form, the CDR3 reads TGTGCCAGCAGCTTAGCGAAGGGGCTGGACCAAGAGACCCAGTACTTC. Its translation is CASSLAKGLDQETQYF. The rearrangement uses TRBV7-2 and TRBJ2-5, with D possibly matching TRBD1 (5 bases). Trimming shortened V by 0 bases and J by 0 bases, and 11 bases separated the two germline ends. Germline V gene lookup returns CDR1 SGHTA and CDR2 FQGNSA. The length of the CDR3 is 16 residues.

The rearrangement joins TRBV10-3 to TRBJ2-5; D is ambiguous. The germline V gene encodes CDR1 ENHRY and CDR2 SYGVKD. The CDR3 covers 14 residues. V lost 0 bases to trimming and J lost 1 base, with 6 bases between them. The CDR3 protein is CAISESNSQETQYF. The CDR3 DNA reads as TGTGCCATCAGTGAGTCGAATAGCCAAGAGACCCAGTACTTC.

This clonotype was seen more than once but under ten times. The V call is TRBV20-1, the J call TRBJ1-4, with D possibly matching TRBD1 (6 bases). The CDR3 runs to 15 residues. V gave up 1 base and J gave up 6 bases, with 15 bases separating them. CDR1 is DFQATT, CDR2 SNEGSKA, per germline (reference sequence). The CDR3 here is CSARGLGGADEKLFF. For the CDR3, the DNA is TGCAGTGCTAGAGGCTTGGGGGGGGCGGATGAAAAACTGTTTTTT.

This chain connects TRBV20-1 to TRBJ1-2; D is possibly TRBD1 (6 bases). Germline-derived CDR1 and CDR2 are DFQATT and SNEGSKA (reference sequence). This CDR3 is built from 12 residues. CDR3 amino acids: CAEGRQGRGYTF. CDR3 nucleotides: TGCGCTGAAGGCCGGCAGGGGCGGGGCTACACCTTC.

Many counts were recorded for this clonotype. The rearrangement uses TRBV7-9 and TRBJ2-2; D is unresolved. V was shortened by 1 base and J by 7 bases, with 13 bases between the two germline ends. The CDR3 runs to 15 residues. Germline V gene data show CDR1 as SEHNR and CDR2 as FQNEAQ (reference sequence). CDR3: CASSLGVRKHGELFF. The CDR3, as DNA: TGTGCCAGCAGCTTAGGTGTTCGGAAGCACGGGGAGCTGTTTTTT.

This clonotype appeared once. The CDR3 bases are TGCGCCAGCAGCTTGGAGACTAGCGGGATCTACGAGCAGTACTTC. Its protein product is CASSLETSGIYEQYF. The genes are TRBV5-1 and TRBJ2-7; 11 nucleotides agree with TRBD2. CDR3 length equals 15 residues. The junction had 2 bases not matched to a gene; V was cut back by 0 bases and J by 3 bases. Germline lookup yields CDR1 SGHRS and CDR2 YFSETQ. The whole variable domain, filled in from reference TRBV5-1 and TRBJ2-7, reads KAGVTQTPRYLIKTRGQQVTLSCSPISGHRSVSWYQQTPGQGLQFLFEYFSETQRNKGNFPGRFSGRQFSNSRSEMNVSTLELGDSALYLCASSLETSGIYEQYFGPGTRLTVT.

DNA for the CDR3: TGTGCCAGCAAAGGGACACCCTTAGATGAGCAGTTCTTC. This translates into CASKGTPLDEQFF. The chain joins TRBV6-6 to TRBJ2-1, with D possibly matching TRBD1 (6 bases). Trimming removed 7 bases from V and 8 bases from J, with 15 bases in between. The V gene's germline CDR1 is MNHNY and CDR2 SVGAGI (reference sequence). This CDR3 has 13 residues.

The gene calls are TRBV2 and TRBJ2-1; D is ambiguous. The CDR3 is 11 amino acids. V lost 10 bases and J lost 5, with 9 bases in between. Germline-derived CDR1 and CDR2 are SNHLY and FYNNEI. The CDR3 DNA reads as TGTGCCACCTCCGCTAACAATGAGCAGTTCTTC. Translating gives CATSANNEQFF.

The chain employs TRBV7-8 and TRBJ1-3; D is ambiguous. There are 17 residues in the CDR3. Trimming shortened V by 5 bases and J by 2 bases, and 19 bases separated the two germline ends. Germline-derived CDR1 and CDR2 are SGHVS and FQNEAQ. In DNA, the CDR3 is TGTGCCAGCAGCCCGTACCGGACGGAGTCTGCTGGAAACACCATATATTTT. Translating gives CASSPYRTESAGNTIYF. Based on the CDR3 plus reference TRBV7-8 and TRBJ1-3, the full variable domain is GAGVSQSPRYKVAKRGQDVALRCDPISGHVSLFWYQQALGQGPEFLTYFQNEAQLDKSGLPSDRFFAERPEGSVSTLKIQRTQQEDSAVYLCASSPYRTESAGNTIYFGEGSWLTVV.

The V call is TRBV7-8, the J call TRBJ2-1; D unresolved. V shed 1 base and J shed 10 bases, with 8 bases lying between them. Per the germline V gene, CDR1 is SGHVS and CDR2 is FQNEAQ. The CDR3 has 12 amino acids. The CDR3 spells CASSLDSLEQFF. In DNA, the CDR3 is TGTGCCAGCAGCTTAGACAGCCTCGAGCAGTTCTTC.

This clonotype appeared many times. The V call is TRBV5-1, the J call TRBJ1-2, with TRBD1 matching 8 bases. Germline-derived CDR1 and CDR2 are SGHRS and YFSETQ. This CDR3 comprises 15 residues. The V gene end was trimmed by 4 bases and the J gene end by 4 bases; junction bases not matched to a gene: 9. The CDR3 region has the DNA TGCGCCAGCAGCATAACCGGACAGGGCATCTATGGCTACACCTTC. Its protein is CASSITGQGIYGYTF.

As to this clonotype: Germline is not matched at one junction end, which may reflect a read error. The chain uses TRBV6-5 and TRBJ2-1; D remains ambiguous. The V gene's germline CDR1 is MNHEY and CDR2 SVGAGI. This CDR3 comprises 14 residues. The CDR3, as DNA: TGTGCCAGCAGTTACGGCCCCAGCGCCAATGATCAGTTCTTC. Its protein is CASSYGPSANDQFF.

The chain has TRBV20-1 and TRBJ2-1, with 12 bases matching TRBD2. Per the germline V gene, CDR1 is DFQATT and CDR2 is SNEGSKA (reference sequence). This CDR3 has 16 residues. Germline trimming cut 5 bases from V and 7 bases from J; bases unmatched to any gene: 12. CDR3 bases: TGCAGTGCTCCTTATCTAGCGGGGGGGCCGGGTAATGAGCAGTTCTTC. Its protein product is CSAPYLAGGPGNEQFF.

This clonotype showed up just a few times. The chain has TRBV10-3 and TRBJ2-2; no clear D. In germline, CDR1 is ENHRY, CDR2 SYGVKD. With 0 bases removed from V and 4 bases from J, the gap between germline ends came to 6 bases. The CDR3 consists of 14 residues. The CDR3 DNA reads TGTGCCATCAGTGAGTCGATAAGCACCGGGGAGCTGTTTTTT. It yields the protein CAISESISTGELFF.

In this sample, this clonotype turned up a few times. This chain connects TRBV7-9 to TRBJ2-7; the D is unclear. V was clipped by 6 bases and J by 2 bases, with 17 bases between them. The CDR3 runs 15 residues. CDR1 and CDR2 (germline): SEHNR, FQNEAQ (reference sequence). The CDR3 coding sequence is TGTGCCAGCAGTTCGACCGAGCTGGGTCCCTACGAGCAGTACGTC. Amino acids: CASSSTELGPYEQYV.

The chain is built from TRBV20-1 and TRBJ1-2, with unresolved D. Looked up from germline, CDR1 is DFQATT and CDR2 is SNEGSKA (reference sequence). This CDR3 contains 15 residues. V was trimmed by 0 bases and J by 8 bases, leaving 19 bases between them. CDR3 loop: CSARDVLNSLGGYTF. CDR3 sequence (DNA): TGCAGTGCTAGAGATGTACTGAACTCCTTGGGGGGCTACACCTTC.

This clonotype came up a few times. V is TRBV5-1 and J is TRBJ2-7; D possibly corresponds to TRBD1 (6 bases). The germline V gene encodes CDR1 SGHRS and CDR2 YFSETQ. V was pared by 0 bases and J by 5 bases, with 12 bases between. The CDR3 has 14 amino acids. CDR3 loop: CASSLGTGYHEQYV. DNA for the CDR3: TGCGCCAGCAGCTTGGGTACAGGGTACCACGAGCAGTACGTC.

V and J are TRBV4-3 and TRBJ2-3; D may be TRBD1 (6 bases). CDR1 is LGHNA, CDR2 YSLEER, per germline. V was clipped by 0 bases and J by 9 bases, with 16 bases between them. This CDR3 has 15 amino acids. CDR3 DNA: TGCGCCAGCAGCCAAGAGGCAGGGACAATCGGGACGCAGTATTTT. Translation gives CASSQEAGTIGTQYF.